This TCR beta chain was captured by sequencing in a study of PD-L1 blockade in urothelial cancer. The study's findings and limits: Better survival was predicted when blood TCR clonality before treatment fell below the median.

Time point noted: peripheral blood 6 weeks after treatment start. Generated by immunoSEQ multiplex PCR, the TCRdb table keeps only in-frame clones and is missing some. The profile shows tens of thousands of clones, about 90% of them singletons. Germline CDR1 reads MDHEN; CDR2 reads SYDVKM. Losses at the gene ends were 3 bases for V and 4 bases for J; bases not matched to a gene: 3. The CDR3 has 15 residues. Points on this clone: What it recognizes is unknown.

The rearrangement joins TRBV28 to TRBJ2-1; 10 nucleotides agree with TRBD2. The sequences come from PBMCs, collected around atezolizumab (anti-PD-L1) treatment. The receptor was derived from a man between 70 and 80 years old with urothelial cancer. In nucleotides, the CDR3 is TGTGCCAGCAGTTTGGGACTAGCGAAATACAATGAGCAGTTCTTC. Translated, it gives CASSLGLAKYNEQFF.